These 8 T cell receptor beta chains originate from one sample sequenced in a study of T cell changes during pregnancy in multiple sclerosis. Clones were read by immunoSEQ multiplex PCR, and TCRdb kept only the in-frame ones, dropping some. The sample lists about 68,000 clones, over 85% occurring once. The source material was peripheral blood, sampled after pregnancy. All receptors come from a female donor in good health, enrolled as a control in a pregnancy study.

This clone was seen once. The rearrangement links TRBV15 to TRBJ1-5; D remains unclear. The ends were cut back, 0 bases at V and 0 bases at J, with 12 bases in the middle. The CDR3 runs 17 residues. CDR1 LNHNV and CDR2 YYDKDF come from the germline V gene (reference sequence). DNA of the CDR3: TGTGCCACCAGCAGAGATCAAAGCTTTTATAGCAATCAGCCCCAGCATTTT. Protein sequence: CATSRDQSFYSNQPQHF.

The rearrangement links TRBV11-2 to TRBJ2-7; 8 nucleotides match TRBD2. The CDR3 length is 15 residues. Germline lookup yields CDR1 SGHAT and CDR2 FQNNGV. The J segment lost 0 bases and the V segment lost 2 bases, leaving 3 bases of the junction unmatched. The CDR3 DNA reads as TGTGCCAGCAGCTTAATAGCGGGAAGCTCCTACGAGCAGTACTTC. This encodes CASSLIAGSSYEQYF.

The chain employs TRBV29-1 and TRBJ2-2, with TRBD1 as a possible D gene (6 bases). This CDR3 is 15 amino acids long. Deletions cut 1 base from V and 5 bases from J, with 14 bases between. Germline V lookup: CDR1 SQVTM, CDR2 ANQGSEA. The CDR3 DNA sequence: TGCAGCGTTGAAGGGGGGACACGCCAAACCGGGGAGCTGTTTTTT. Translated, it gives CSVEGGTRQTGELFF.

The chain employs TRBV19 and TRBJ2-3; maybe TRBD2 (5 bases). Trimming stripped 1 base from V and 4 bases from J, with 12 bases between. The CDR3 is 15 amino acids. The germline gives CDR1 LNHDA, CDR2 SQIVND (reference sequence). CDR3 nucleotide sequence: TGTGCCAGTAGTATAGGCGGACTGAGGGCAGATACGCAGTATTTT. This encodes CASSIGGLRADTQYF.

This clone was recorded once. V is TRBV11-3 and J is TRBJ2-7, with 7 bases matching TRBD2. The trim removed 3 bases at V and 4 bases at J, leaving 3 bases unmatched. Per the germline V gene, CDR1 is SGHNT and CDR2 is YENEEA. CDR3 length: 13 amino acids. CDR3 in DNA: TGTGCCAGCAGCTTGGGGACTATGTACGAGCAGTACTTC. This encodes CASSLGTMYEQYF.

The CDR3 DNA is TGCAGCACAGGGACTAGCGGGGGCACAGATACGCAGTATTTT. This gives the protein CSTGTSGGTDTQYF. The rearrangement joins TRBV29-1 to TRBJ2-3; 13 bases are shared with TRBD2. The V gene end was trimmed by 8 bases and the J gene end by 1 base; junction bases not matched to a gene: 3. CDR3 length: 14 residues. Germline lookup yields CDR1 SQVTM and CDR2 ANQGSEA.

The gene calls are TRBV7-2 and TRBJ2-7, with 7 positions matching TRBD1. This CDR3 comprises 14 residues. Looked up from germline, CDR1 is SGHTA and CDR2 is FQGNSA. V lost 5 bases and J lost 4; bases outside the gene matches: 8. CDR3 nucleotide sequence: TGTGCCAGCAGCCCCCGACAGGGTGGGTACGAGCAGTACTTC. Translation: CASSPRQGGYEQYF.

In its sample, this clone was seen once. CDR3 DNA: TGTGCCAGCTCAGGAGCGGGGGGAATGTCCACAGATACGCAGTATTTT. It codes for CASSGAGGMSTDTQYF. The chain couples TRBV5-4 to TRBJ2-3; 9 bases are shared with TRBD2. The V gene's germline CDR1 is SGHNT and CDR2 YYREEE (reference sequence). The trim removed 7 bases at V and 2 bases at J, leaving 11 bases unmatched. The CDR3 consists of 16 residues.